The clone carrying this T cell receptor (beta chain) was counted a few times. The second PCR ran roughly 6 to 11 cycles with a sample-barcoded 5' primer and J-beta primers. TCRdb fed the 5' RACE reads into MiXCR, producing one record per CDR3 protein. The sample includes about 680,000 distinct CDR3 sequences, around 48% seen only once; the top ten take roughly a third. The sample comes from a study of blood T cells in healthy people across ages. Looked up from germline, CDR1 is DFQATT and CDR2 is SNEGSKA (reference sequence). This CDR3 comprises 15 residues. V shed 0 bases, J shed 7 bases, and the junction held 7 bases outside the gene matches.

The TCR sequence derives from a woman aged 55-70 years in good health. The J gene is TRBJ2-1, the V gene TRBV20-1; TRBD2 matches 9 bases. Material: blood. The CDR3 DNA is TGCAGTGCTAGAGATCGGGTTAGCGGGAGTAATGAGCAGTTCTTC. Amino acids: CSARDRVSGSNEQFF.